The rows below give T cell receptor beta chains drawn from one sample of a study of blood T cell repertoires in COVID-19. Generated by immunoSEQ multiplex PCR, the TCRdb table keeps only in-frame clones and is missing some. The sample has 250,000 to 350,000 clones; less than 90% are singletons. The source material was PBMCs or T cells enriched from blood (not recorded which). Receptors were obtained from a woman aged 45-65 years who had recovered from COVID-19. Each CDR3 is given with its conserved first and last residue. The D gene is left open where the match is weak. The size entry is marked missing in some rows and otherwise reads once, few, many or a size class.

j_call: TRBJ1-6
v_call: TRBV7-9
clone_size: .
d_call: .
cdr3_nt: TGTGCCAGCAGCTTAACGGATAATTCACCCCTCCACTTT
cdr3_aa: CASSLTDNSPLHF

j_call: TRBJ2-5
v_call: TRBV6-5
clone_size: .
d_call: TRBD1
cdr3_nt: TGTGCCAGCAGTTACTCGATCAGACAGGGGCAAGAGACCCAGTACTTC
cdr3_aa: CASSYSIRQGQETQYF

j_call: TRBJ2-2
v_call: TRBV6-2/TRBV6-3
clone_size: .
d_call: TRBD1
cdr3_nt: TGTGCCAGCAGTATATTACAGGGGCGTGGGGAGCTGTTTTTT
cdr3_aa: CASSILQGRGELFF

j_call: TRBJ1-3
v_call: TRBV11-2
clone_size: few
d_call: .
cdr3_nt: TGTGCCAGCAGCTCACAGCTTTCTGGAAACACCATATATTTT
cdr3_aa: CASSSQLSGNTIYF

j_call: TRBJ1-1
v_call: TRBV7-9
clone_size: .
d_call: .
cdr3_nt: TGTGCCAGCACCAAGGGGGGAGTGAACACTGAAGCTTTCTTT
cdr3_aa: CASTKGGVNTEAFF

j_call: TRBJ2-1
v_call: TRBV27
clone_size: .
d_call: TRBD1
cdr3_nt: TGTGCCAGCAGGCGGTGGACAGGCTCCTACAATGAGCAGTTCTTC
cdr3_aa: CASRRWTGSYNEQFF

j_call: TRBJ2-7
v_call: TRBV18
clone_size: .
d_call: TRBD2
cdr3_nt: TGTGCCAGCTCACGATCCGGGACTAGCGGCTCCTACGAGCAGTACTTC
cdr3_aa: CASSRSGTSGSYEQYF

j_call: TRBJ1-1
v_call: TRBV18
clone_size: once
d_call: .
cdr3_nt: TGTGCCAGCTCACCACCGGGGGCCCGGACGAACACTGAAGCTTTCTTT
cdr3_aa: CASSPPGARTNTEAFF

j_call: TRBJ2-5
v_call: TRBV5-6
clone_size: .
d_call: TRBD1
cdr3_nt: TGTGCCAGCAGCTGGGACACAGGGGCCGCTCGGGAGACCCAGTACTTC
cdr3_aa: CASSWDTGAARETQYF

j_call: TRBJ1-2
v_call: TRBV5-1
clone_size: .
d_call: TRBD1
cdr3_nt: TGCGCCAGCAGCTCTCTGTGGGACAGGGCGACAGCTAACTATGGCTACACCTTC
cdr3_aa: CASSSLWDRATANYGYTF

j_call: TRBJ2-1
v_call: TRBV11-2
clone_size: .
d_call: .
cdr3_nt: TGTGCCAGCAGTCCTACGCCCTCCGTCAATGAGCAGTTCTTC
cdr3_aa: CASSPTPSVNEQFF

j_call: TRBJ1-1
v_call: TRBV2
clone_size: once
d_call: TRBD1
cdr3_nt: TGTGCCAGCACCTGGGACAGAACTAACACTGAAGCTTTCTTT
cdr3_aa: CASTWDRTNTEAFF

j_call: TRBJ1-2
v_call: TRBV7-8
clone_size: .
d_call: .
cdr3_nt: TGTGCCAGCAGCTTTCCGGCAGGGAATGGCTACACCTTC
cdr3_aa: CASSFPAGNGYTF